These 13 T cell receptor beta chains were all obtained from the same sample, sequenced in a study of tumor-infiltrating lymphocytes in oesophageal squamous cell carcinoma. TCRdb reprocessed the PCR reads via MiXCR and lists one record per CDR3 protein. The table includes about 10,000 distinct CDR3 sequences, approximately 58% detected once. The sequenced material came from esophageal tumor tissue. Receptors originate from a female donor with esophageal squamous cell carcinoma.

V and J are TRBV7-2 and TRBJ2-3; 10 bases match TRBD2. Judging by the DNA end, TRBJ2-1 fits better; the J call may be wrong. Germline CDR1 is SGHTA and CDR2 is FQGNSA. There are 19 residues in the CDR3. CDR3 sequence reads: CASSHPRSSGSDTYNEQFF. For the CDR3, the DNA is TGTGCCAGCAGCCATCCCCGTTCTAGCGGGAGTGATACCTACAATGAGCAGTTCTTC.

On this clonotype itself: The junction shows a germline mismatch at one end, possibly a read error. The chain has TRBV7-9 and TRBJ2-2, with 10 positions matching TRBD2. Germline values: CDR1 SEHNR, CDR2 FQNEAQ (reference sequence). The CDR3 covers 16 residues. The CDR3 sequence is CASSFRTSGNTGELFF. DNA of the CDR3: TGTGCTAGCAGCTTCAGGACTAGCGGTAACACCGGGGAGCTGTTTTTT. The full variable domain, with the rest looked up from reference TRBV7-9 and TRBJ2-2, is DTGVSQNPRHKITKRGQNVTFRCDPISEHNRLYWYRQTLGQGPEFLTYFQNEAQLEKSRLLSDRFSAERPKGSFSTLEIQRTEQGDSAMYLCASSFRTSGNTGELFFGEGSRLTVL.

This rearrangement joins TRBV2 to TRBJ2-3, with D possibly being TRBD2 (6 bases). V lost 2 bases and J lost 5, with 14 bases in between. This CDR3 has 15 amino acids. Germline CDR1 SNHLY, CDR2 FYNNEI. The CDR3 region is CASSERLGRIDTQYF. CDR3 bases: TGTGCCAGCAGTGAAAGACTAGGGCGGATAGATACGCAGTATTTT.

In its sample, this clonotype ranks as medium-sized. The chain links TRBV12-3 or TRBV12-4 to TRBJ2-3, with 9 bases identical to TRBD2. There are 17 residues in the CDR3. V gave up 1 base and J gave up 3 bases; unmatched junction bases: 8. The CDR3 protein is CASSLVSTSGLTDTQYF. The CDR3, as DNA: TGTGCCAGCAGTTTAGTGAGCACTAGCGGGTTGACAGATACGCAGTATTTT.

This clonotype was detected a few times. The genes are TRBV6-1 and TRBJ2-1, with D perhaps matching TRBD1 (6 bases). CDR1 and CDR2 from the germline V gene are MNHNS and SASEGT. The CDR3 loop spans 14 amino acids. V was shortened by 6 bases and J by 2 bases, with 11 bases between the two germline ends. The CDR3 DNA reads TGTGCCAGCAGGGTCGGGACAACCTACAATGAGCAGTTCTTC. It translates to CASRVGTTYNEQFF.

The chain is built from TRBV7-6 and TRBJ1-1; 7 bases match TRBD1. The germline V gene encodes CDR1 SGHVS and CDR2 FNYEAQ. With 6 bases clipped from V and 6 bases from J, the junction kept 4 bases outside the gene matches. CDR3 length: 12 residues. CDR3 sequence (DNA): TGTGCCAGCAGTTCAGGGGGGGCTGAAGCTTTCTTT. This translates into CASSSGGAEAFF. The full variable domain, with the rest looked up from reference TRBV7-6 and TRBJ1-1, is GAGVSQSPRYKVTKRGQDVALRCDPISGHVSLYWYRQALGQGPEFLTYFNYEAQQDKSGLPNDRFSAERPEGSISTLTIQRTEQRDSAMYRCASSSGGAEAFFGQGTRLTVV.

This clonotype was counted only a few times. The chain has TRBV14 and TRBJ1-2; no definite D call. This CDR3 has 12 amino acids. V gave up 2 bases and J gave up 4 bases, with 5 bases separating them. The germline V gene has CDR1 SGHDN and CDR2 FVKESK. CDR3 loop: CASSQTAYGYTF. The CDR3 nucleotides read TGTGCCAGCAGCCAAACGGCCTATGGCTACACCTTC.

A few counts support this clonotype. Since the CDR3 does not end with the conserved phenylalanine or tryptophan, this likely comes from a read error. The DNA is left out, because the CDR3 cannot be placed on it with certainty; the CDR3 is given as TCRdb lists it. The chain links TRBV6-2 or TRBV6-3 to TRBJ2-1; the table's D call of TRBD1 was not tested on the DNA. Germline V lookup: CDR1 MNHEY, CDR2 SVGEGT. The CDR3 length is 17 residues, termini included. CDR3 residues: CASSLGQTLLYGYTFGS.

By its share, this clonotype is medium-sized. The CDR3 DNA is TGTGCCAGCAGTAAAAGCCCAGGGTGGTACAATGAGCAGTTCTTC. This codes for CASSKSPGWYNEQFF. This chain uses TRBV6-1 with TRBJ2-1, with D maybe TRBD1 (5 bases). Germline loops: CDR1 MNHNS, CDR2 SASEGT. The CDR3 spans 15 residues. Trimming removed 5 bases at V and 4 bases at J, with 15 bases between.

This chain uses TRBV6-9 with TRBJ2-1; D is undetermined. The J call may be wrong; the DNA end is better matched by TRBJ1-2. The germline V gene encodes CDR1 MNHGY and CDR2 SVAAGI. This CDR3 comprises 15 residues. The CDR3 loop is CASSHPPKGSYGYTF. DNA of the CDR3: TGTGCCAGCAGTCATCCACCCAAGGGTTCCTATGGCTACACCTTC.

V and J are TRBV10-3 and TRBJ1-4, with 12 bases that match TRBD1. V lost 4 bases, J lost 7 bases, and 1 base stayed unmatched. CDR1 ENHRY and CDR2 SYGVKD come from the germline V gene. This CDR3 region has 14 residues. The CDR3 nucleotides read TGTGCCATCAGTGGGGACAGGGGGCTTGAAAAACTGTTTTTT. Encoded protein: CAISGDRGLEKLFF.

With regard to this clonotype: It is likely a read error, because the conserved phenylalanine at the end of the CDR3 is missing. The chain carries TRBV11-2 and TRBJ2-1; D is undetermined. CDR3 size: 14 residues. Germline CDR1 is SGHAT and CDR2 is FQNNGV. Written as DNA, the CDR3 is TGTGTCAGCAGCTCAGAACACTCCTACAACGAGCAGTTCCTC. Protein: CVSSSEHSYNEQFL.

Relative to its sample, this clonotype is medium-sized (0.01 to 0.1%). A much larger clone lies one base from this, so it may be a read error. The chain employs TRBV7-8 and TRBJ2-1; TRBD2 might be the D (6 bases). The DNA matches TRBJ2-7 better at its end, which makes the J call doubtful. The CDR3 is 17 amino acids. Germline assignment: CDR1 SGHVS and CDR2 FQNEAQ. The CDR3: CASSLATSTVSYNEQYF. The CDR3 region has the DNA TGTGCCAGCAGCTTAGCGACTAGTACCGTCTCCTACAATGAGCAGTACTTC.